This T cell receptor (beta chain) appears in the sequencing data of a study of beta chain features in type 1 diabetes. The V end was cut by 3 bases, the J end by 4 bases, with 16 bases between. CDR3 length: 15 residues. The germline gives CDR1 MNHEY, CDR2 SVGAGI. TCRB transcripts that were expressed got sequenced, as all of the isolated RNA had been reverse transcribed. TCRdb's table, derived via immunoSEQ multiplex PCR, lists solely in-frame clones and lacks some. The table lists 400,000 to 450,000 clones, about 15% of them singletons, with about 0.034% in the top ten. The rearrangement uses TRBV6-5 and TRBJ2-7; unclear D gene. The source of this sequence is a man aged 30-40 years in good health. The sequenced material came from naive CD4+ T cells from blood. CDR3 in DNA: TGTGCCAGCAGTTATGCGCAGGAGCGTTGGTACGAGCAGTACTTC. Protein: CASSYAQERWYEQYF.